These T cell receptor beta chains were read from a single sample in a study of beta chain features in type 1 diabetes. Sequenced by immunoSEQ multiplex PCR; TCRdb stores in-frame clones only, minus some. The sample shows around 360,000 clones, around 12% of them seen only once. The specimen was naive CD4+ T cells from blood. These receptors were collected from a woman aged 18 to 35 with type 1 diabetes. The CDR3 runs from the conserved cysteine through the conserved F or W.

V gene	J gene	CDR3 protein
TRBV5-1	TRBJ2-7	CASSFDSYYEQYF
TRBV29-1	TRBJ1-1	CSVVWNTEAFF
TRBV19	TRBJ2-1	CASSMVGVGNEQFF
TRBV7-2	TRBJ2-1	CASSLYRGEQFF
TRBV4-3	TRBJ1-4	CASSQDKGASEKLFF
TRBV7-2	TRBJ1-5	CASASVGGRPQHF
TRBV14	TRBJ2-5	CASSQDPGVGTQYF
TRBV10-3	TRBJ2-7	CAIGVDSYEQYF
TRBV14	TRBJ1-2	CASSQGQYYGYTF
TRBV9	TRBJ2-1	CASSVGGRIPGEQFF
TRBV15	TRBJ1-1	CATSRDPGSTEAFF
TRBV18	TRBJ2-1	CASSPTLSSNEQFF
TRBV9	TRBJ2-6	CASSVDSSGANVLTF
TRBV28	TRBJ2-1	CASSLGTFGEQFF
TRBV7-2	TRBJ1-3	CASSPEPSGNTIYF
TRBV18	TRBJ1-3	CASTAGQGSGNTIYF
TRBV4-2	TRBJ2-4	CASSSRGDILAKNIQYF
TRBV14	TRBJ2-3	CASSWGGADTQYF
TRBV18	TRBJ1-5	CASSPLPETGSQPQHF
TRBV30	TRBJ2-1	CAWTPGLAESDEQFF
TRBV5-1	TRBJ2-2	CASSFEGVVGTGELFF
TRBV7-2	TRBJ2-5	CASSQSTVRETQYF
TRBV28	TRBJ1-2	CASSGPQRGGYTF
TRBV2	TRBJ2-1	CASSEASQFF
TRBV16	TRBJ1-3	CASSQSLWDRSRNTIYF
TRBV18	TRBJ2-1	CASSPQLAGGYNEQFF
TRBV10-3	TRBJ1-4	CASMGGEFEKLFF
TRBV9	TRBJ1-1	CASSARVSGQGNTEAFF
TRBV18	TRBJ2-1	CASSPPEGQGVNEQFF
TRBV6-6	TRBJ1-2	CASSAAGYGYTF
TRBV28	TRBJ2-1	CASRYPGLSNEQFF
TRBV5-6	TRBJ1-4	CASSLRDRAGKLFF
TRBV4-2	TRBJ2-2	CASSPGRISNTGELFF
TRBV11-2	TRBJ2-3	CASSTRLAGVRNTQYF
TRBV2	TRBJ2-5	CASSAGGRETQYF
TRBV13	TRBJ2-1	CASSGDRVAQGGGRANEQFF
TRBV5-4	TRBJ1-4	CASSSQGLANEKLFF
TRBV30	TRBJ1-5	CAWSPSGDQPQHF
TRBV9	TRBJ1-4	CASSDTGSNEKLFF
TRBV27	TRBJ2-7	CASSFTRLAYSSYEQYF
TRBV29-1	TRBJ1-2	CSVLQGTYGYTF
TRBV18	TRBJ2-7	CASSPTATSYEQYF